One and the same sample provided the 25 T cell receptor beta chains below, sequenced in a study of identical twins. MiXCR, applied by TCRdb to the 5' RACE reads, yields one record per CDR3 protein. The repertoire holds hundreds of thousands of distinct CDR3 sequences, about a tenth seen once, with just over 5% in the top ten. Material for sequencing was memory (CD45RO+) T cells sorted from blood. Every receptor here comes from a woman aged 18-29 years in good health.

In its sample, this clonotype was seen a few times. V gene TRBV9 combines with J gene TRBJ2-3, with D uncertain. The V and J ends lost 7 bases and 6 bases respectively, with 6 bases between them. This CDR3 spans 10 amino acids. Germline-derived CDR1 and CDR2 are SGDLS and YYNGEE. The CDR3 bases are TGTGCCAGCGGCCGGGATACGCAGTATTTT. Translated: CASGRDTQYF.

This clonotype has ten or more counts. The rearrangement links TRBV5-1 to TRBJ2-3; unclear D gene. Germline CDR1 SGHRS, CDR2 YFSETQ. Trimming cost V 0 bases and J 5 bases, with 13 bases left between them. The CDR3 runs to 15 residues. The CDR3 sequence: CASSLGEPTRDTQYF. The CDR3 region has the DNA TGCGCCAGCAGCTTGGGTGAACCTACAAGAGATACGCAGTATTTT.

This clonotype was counted only a few times. The chain links TRBV6-5 to TRBJ2-1, with 7 bases aligning to TRBD2. The ends lost 3 bases at V and 5 bases at J; junction bases unmatched: 4. This CDR3 is built from 14 residues. The germline CDR1 and CDR2 sequences are MNHEY and SVGAGI. As DNA, the CDR3 is TGTGCCAGCAGTTATTGGGAGGGGAACAATGAGCAGTTCTTC. This sequence encodes CASSYWEGNNEQFF.

V usage is TRBV6-4 and J usage is TRBJ2-2; 9 bases are a match to TRBD1. V lost 5 bases and J lost 6; bases outside the gene matches: 7. CDR3 size: 15 residues. Germline-derived CDR1 and CDR2 are MRHNA and SNTAGT. For the CDR3, the DNA is TGTGCCAGCAGTAGCCGGGACAGGGATGCCGGGGAGCTGTTTTTT. It yields the protein CASSSRDRDAGELFF.

The rearrangement uses TRBV13 and TRBJ2-2; 7 nucleotides agree with TRBD2. CDR3 length: 17 amino acids. The ends lost 7 bases at V and 0 bases at J; junction bases unmatched: 11. CDR1 and CDR2 (germline): PRHDT, FYEKMQ (reference sequence). CDR3 bases: TGTGCCAGCACCTGGGGGGGTGGCCCTGCGAACACCGGGGAGCTGTTTTTT. Translating gives CASTWGGGPANTGELFF.

This chain links TRBV2 with TRBJ2-5; maybe TRBD2 (5 bases). CDR3 length: 15 amino acids. Germline V CDR1 and CDR2: SNHLY, FYNNEI. V was clipped by 6 bases and J by 5 bases, with 19 bases between them. CDR3 sequence reads: CASRDPVRAAETQYF. Written as DNA, the CDR3 is TGTGCCAGCAGGGACCCTGTGAGGGCTGCGGAGACCCAGTACTTC.

The gene calls are TRBV5-1 and TRBJ1-1; no clear D gene. There are 14 residues in the CDR3. Germline V gene data show CDR1 as SGHRS and CDR2 as YFSETQ. V was cut by 6 bases and J by 1 base, with 13 bases left in between. The CDR3 protein is CASNFRAGNTEAFF. CDR3 nucleotides: TGCGCCAGCAACTTTAGGGCGGGGAACACTGAAGCTTTCTTT.

This clonotype was counted between two and nine times. This sequence joins TRBV6-1 and TRBJ2-2; D is unresolved. V dropped 6 bases and J dropped 2 bases, with 19 bases sitting between them. CDR1 and CDR2 (germline): MNHNS, SASEGT. The length of the CDR3 is 17 residues. CDR3 DNA sequence: TGTGCCAGCAGCCAGTCCCCTTCTGCGTTTAACACCGGGGAGCTGTTTTTT. Translating gives CASSQSPSAFNTGELFF.

This clonotype was detected many times. J is TRBJ2-7 and V is TRBV10-3, with TRBD1 identical over 7 bases. Germline loops: CDR1 ENHRY, CDR2 SYGVKD. Trimming at V came to 6 bases and at J to 4 bases, leaving 9 bases not matched to a gene. This CDR3 is built from 14 residues. For the CDR3, the DNA is TGTGCCATCAGCTCTTCCGGGACAGATTACGAGCAGTACTTC. Its translation: CAISSSGTDYEQYF.

This clonotype has just a few counts. CDR3: CSVEDMRFKTQYF. The CDR3 bases are TGCAGCGTTGAAGATATGCGTTTTAAGACCCAGTACTTC. The gene calls are TRBV29-1 and TRBJ2-5; no clear D. Germline values: CDR1 SQVTM, CDR2 ANQGSEA. Trimming shortened V by 0 bases and J by 6 bases, and 11 bases separated the two germline ends. The CDR3 is 13 amino acids.

This clonotype was observed a few times. The chain uses TRBV13 and TRBJ2-1, with TRBD2 identical over 7 bases. The germline CDR1 and CDR2 sequences are PRHDT and FYEKMQ (reference sequence). This CDR3 has 16 residues. J lost 1 base, V lost 5 bases, and 8 bases had no gene match. CDR3 protein: CASSPSLGGSYNEQFF. The CDR3, as DNA: TGTGCCAGCAGCCCCTCTCTGGGGGGGTCCTACAATGAGCAGTTCTTC.

The genes are TRBV5-5 and TRBJ1-4, with unresolved D. V was clipped by 1 base and J by 7 bases, with 14 bases between them. The CDR3 sequence is 15 residues long. Germline V gene lookup returns CDR1 SGHKS and CDR2 YYEKEE (reference sequence). Written as DNA, the CDR3 is TGTGCCAGCAGCTTGACGGGAGCACGCGTTGAAAAACTGTTTTTT. Translating it yields CASSLTGARVEKLFF.

The chain is built from TRBV7-2 and TRBJ2-3; 7 bases align to TRBD1. Looked up from germline, CDR1 is SGHTA and CDR2 is FQGNSA. V gave up 5 bases and J gave up 3 bases; unmatched junction bases: 5. CDR3 length equals 14 residues. The CDR3 DNA is TGTGCCAGCAGCGAAAACAGGGGTACAGATACGCAGTATTTT. Protein sequence: CASSENRGTDTQYF. Together with reference TRBV7-2 and TRBJ2-3, the CDR3 gives the full variable domain: GAGVSQSPSNKVTEKGKDVELRCDPISGHTALYWYRQSLGQGLEFLIYFQGNSAPDKSGLPSDRFSAERTGGSVSTLTIQRTQQEDSAVYLCASSENRGTDTQYFGPGTRLTVL.

This clonotype was recorded a few times. The rearrangement uses TRBV2 and TRBJ2-6; D is unresolved. V was cut by 6 bases and J by 2 bases, with 8 bases left in between. The CDR3 contains 14 residues. Germline CDR1 and CDR2: SNHLY and FYNNEI. Written as DNA, the CDR3 is TGTGCCAGCAGACCCGAAGCTGGGGCCAACGTCCTGACTTTC. Translated, it gives CASRPEAGANVLTF.

There are a few counts of this clonotype. The chain employs TRBV7-6 and TRBJ2-3; D remains unclear. CDR1 SGHVS and CDR2 FNYEAQ come from the germline V gene. The CDR3 contains 13 residues. Trimming removed 5 bases at V and 3 bases at J, with 9 bases between. The CDR3 nucleotides are TGTGCCAGCAGCATGCAGCTTACAGATACGCAGTATTTT. This codes for CASSMQLTDTQYF.

This rearrangement joins TRBV10-2 to TRBJ2-5; D uncertain. CDR3 length: 13 residues. Trimming stripped 6 bases from V and 4 bases from J, with 12 bases between. Germline V gene lookup returns CDR1 WSHSY and CDR2 SAAADI. The CDR3 protein is CASSRTRPETQYF. As DNA, the CDR3 is TGCGCCAGCAGCCGTACTCGGCCAGAGACCCAGTACTTC.

V gene TRBV10-3 combines with J gene TRBJ2-7, with TRBD2 matching over 14 bases. The junction had 12 bases not matched to a gene; V was cut back by 2 bases and J by 6 bases. The CDR3 loop spans 18 amino acids. Germline loops: CDR1 ENHRY, CDR2 SYGVKD. CDR3 protein: CAISERGGLAGVTGEQYF. The CDR3 DNA is TGTGCCATCAGTGAGAGAGGGGGACTAGCGGGAGTGACGGGCGAGCAGTACTTC.

The chain uses TRBV7-9 and TRBJ2-3, with D unresolved. The germline V gene encodes CDR1 SEHNR and CDR2 FQNEAQ (reference sequence). Trimming took off 0 bases at V and 6 bases at J, with 16 bases between the two ends. The CDR3 is 16 residues long. As DNA, the CDR3 is TGTGCCAGCAGCTTAGCGGGTTTTCCCCCAGTTGATACGCAGTATTTT. It encodes CASSLAGFPPVDTQYF.

V gene TRBV5-5 combines with J gene TRBJ2-3; tentative D call: TRBD1 (6 bases). Trimming cost V 2 bases and J 13 bases, with 20 bases left between them. This CDR3 is built from 14 residues. Germline CDR1 is SGHKS and CDR2 is YYEKEE (reference sequence). CDR3 residues: CASSLSGGLVWEYF. The CDR3 DNA sequence: TGTGCCAGCAGCTTATCTGGGGGCCTCGTATGGGAGTATTTT. The whole variable domain, filled in from reference TRBV5-5 and TRBJ2-3, reads DAGVTQSPTHLIKTRGQQVTLRCSPISGHKSVSWYQQVLGQGPQFIFQYYEKEERGRGNFPDRFSARQFPNYSSELNVNALLLGDSALYLCASSLSGGLVWEYFGPGTRLTVL.

The table lists this clonotype with a few counts. This chain connects TRBV19 to TRBJ1-1, with D possibly matching TRBD1 (6 bases). V was pared by 9 bases and J by 6 bases, with 8 bases between. The CDR3 is made up of 10 amino acids. Germline V gene sequence: CDR1 LNHDA, CDR2 SQIVND (reference sequence). CDR3 DNA sequence: TGTGCCAGCGGACAGCCTGAAGCTTTCTTT. This translates into CASGQPEAFF. The variable domain in full, completed from reference TRBV19 and TRBJ1-1, reads DGGITQSPKYLFRKEGQNVTLSCEQNLNHDAMYWYRQDPGQGLRLIYYSQIVNDFQKGDIAEGYSVSREKKESFPLTVTSAQKNPTAFYLCASGQPEAFFGQGTRLTVV.

The chain joins TRBV5-1 to TRBJ2-7, with D tentatively TRBD1 or TRBD2 (5 bases each). Per the germline V gene, CDR1 is SGHRS and CDR2 is YFSETQ. V was trimmed by 3 bases and J by 4 bases, leaving 11 bases between them. The CDR3 runs 13 residues. CDR3 protein: CASSSGPLYEQYF. CDR3 bases: TGCGCCAGCAGCTCGGGGCCCCTTTACGAGCAGTACTTC.

The CDR3 region has the DNA TGTGCCAGCAGTGAGTTAACAGGGAATGGCTACACCTTC. Translated, it gives CASSELTGNGYTF. The chain has TRBV2 and TRBJ1-2, with a weak D call TRBD1 (6 bases). The germline V and J ends were trimmed by 3 bases and 6 bases, with 11 bases remaining between them. The CDR3 is 13 amino acids. The V gene's germline CDR1 is SNHLY and CDR2 FYNNEI.

This clonotype was seen only a few times. The CDR3 reads CASRPIAGVHEQYF. In nucleotides, the CDR3 is TGTGCCAGCAGACCCATAGCGGGAGTCCACGAGCAGTACTTC. The rearrangement links TRBV12-3 or TRBV12-4 to TRBJ2-7; 9 bases map to TRBD2. The CDR3 has 14 amino acids. V gave up 6 bases and J gave up 5 bases; unmatched junction bases: 8.

There are many counts of this clonotype. The chain uses TRBV12-3 or TRBV12-4 and TRBJ2-3, with D perhaps matching TRBD2 (6 bases). This CDR3 is 15 amino acids long. V was shortened by 4 bases and J by 6 bases, with 17 bases between the two germline ends. CDR3 DNA: TGTGCCAGCAGTTCCCAGACTAGAGCTGCGGATACGCAGTATTTT. It encodes CASSSQTRAADTQYF.

The rearrangement joins TRBV5-6 to TRBJ2-1; 8 positions agree with TRBD2. With V trimmed by 5 bases and J by 2 bases, 3 bases remained unmatched. The CDR3 spans 14 residues. From germline, CDR1 is SGHDT and CDR2 YYEEEE. The CDR3 DNA reads as TGTGCCAGCAGGCAGCGGGGGACCTACAATGAGCAGTTCTTC. Its translation: CASRQRGTYNEQFF. The full variable domain, completed using reference TRBV5-6 and TRBJ2-1, is DAGVTQSPTHLIKTRGQQVTLRCSPKSGHDTVSWYQQALGQGPQFIFQYYEEEERQRGNFPDRFSGHQFPNYSSELNVNALLLGDSALYLCASRQRGTYNEQFFGPGTRLTVL.